Listed here is a single TCR beta chain. This sample was included in a study of blood T cell repertoires in COVID-19. About the research overall: Samples representing acute and convalescent COVID-19 were sourced from the United States, Italy and Spain. PBMCs, B-cell-depleted T cells, or T cells were the source of the cDNA or gDNA that made up the material.

Original handling: Amplification from reference gene primers served as the basis for estimated nucleated cell counts. Measured with immunoSEQ multiplex PCR; TCRdb has only the in-frame clones, and not every one. V and J calls plus clone size are reproduced from that table; the DNA served to infer D and trimming. This repertoire shows hundreds of thousands of clones, approximately 87% found once; its top ten account for under 4.5%. From germline, CDR1 is SGHTA and CDR2 FQGNSA. The CDR3 runs to 15 residues. V lost 1 base, J lost 4 bases, and 11 bases lay in between. The origin of this receptor is a woman in her fifties or sixties with active or convalescent COVID-19. The chain uses TRBV7-2 and TRBJ1-5; tentatively, D is TRBD1 (5 bases). Sequenced sample: peripheral blood. The CDR3 is CASSLVGRENQPQHF. DNA of the CDR3: TGTGCCAGCAGCTTAGTGGGCAGGGAAAATCAGCCCCAGCATTTT.